Presented here are 30 T cell receptor beta chains from one specimen sequenced in a study of monozygotic twins with cystic fibrosis. Some clones are missing from TCRdb's copy, which holds only in-frame ones; the method was immunoSEQ multiplex PCR. Of approximately 34,000 clones listed, 90% to 98% are singletons. Sequencing was performed on blood. The receptors derive from a girl aged 2 to 9 with cystic fibrosis.

V and J are TRBV4-1 and TRBJ1-4; D unresolved. Per germline, CDR1 MGHRA and CDR2 YSYEKL. V lost 2 bases and J 8 bases, leaving 9 bases between the germline ends. This CDR3 has 13 amino acids. The CDR3: CASSQFPSEKLFF. The CDR3 bases are TGCGCCAGCAGCCAATTCCCTTCGGAAAAACTGTTTTTT.

This clone was seen only once. This CDR3 reads CASLGPRAGNEQFF. CDR3 nucleotides: TGTGCCAGCTTGGGGCCTCGCGCGGGCAATGAGCAGTTCTTC. The chain employs TRBV2 and TRBJ2-1; D tentatively reads TRBD1 or TRBD2 (5 bases each). The germline V and J ends were trimmed by 8 bases and 6 bases, with 17 bases remaining between them. CDR3 length equals 14 residues. Germline V gene data show CDR1 as SNHLY and CDR2 as FYNNEI.

The CDR3 DNA reads TGTGCCAGCAGTCACTCAGGGGGCTCGTCTTCTGAAGCTTTCTTT. It yields the protein CASSHSGGSSSEAFF. V is TRBV27 and J is TRBJ1-1, with TRBD1 matching over 8 bases. From germline, CDR1 is MNHEY and CDR2 SMNVEV (reference sequence). The CDR3 is 15 residues long. After removal of 5 bases from V and 6 bases from J, the junction contained 11 bases not matched to a gene.

This chain's CDR3 is CASSQDKRTGLYEQYF. The DNA for the CDR3 is TGTGCCAGCAGCCAAGATAAAAGGACAGGGCTCTACGAGCAGTACTTC. The J gene is TRBJ2-7, the V gene TRBV4-2; 8 bases map to TRBD1. Trimming took 0 bases from V and 3 from J; bases not matched to a gene: 7. The CDR3 is 16 residues long. Per germline, CDR1 LGHNA and CDR2 YNFKEQ.

V is TRBV9 and J is TRBJ1-3, with unresolved D. Germline-derived CDR1 and CDR2 are SGDLS and YYNGEE. Trimming pared 0 bases from V and 0 bases from J, leaving 10 bases between. The CDR3 runs 16 residues. CDR3 coding DNA: TGTGCCAGCAGCGTAGCAGTCAGCTTCTCTGGAAACACCATATATTTT. It is translated as CASSVAVSFSGNTIYF.

J is TRBJ1-1 and V is TRBV5-6; D uncertain. Germline V gives CDR1 SGHDT, CDR2 YYEEEE. The CDR3 has 15 amino acids. V was shortened by 3 bases and J by 1 base, with 13 bases between the two germline ends. CDR3 sequence (DNA): TGTGCCAGCAGCTATCGGTCCCAGAGGAACACTGAAGCTTTCTTT. Amino acids: CASSYRSQRNTEAFF.

The chain couples TRBV29-1 to TRBJ1-1; D possibly corresponds to TRBD1 (6 bases). The V gene lost 5 bases and the J gene lost 0 bases, with 16 bases spanning the gap. Per the germline V gene, CDR1 is SQVTM and CDR2 is ANQGSEA. There are 15 residues in the CDR3. The CDR3 protein is CSVREGDGVNTEAFF. Written as DNA, the CDR3 is TGCAGCGTTCGCGAGGGGGATGGGGTGAACACTGAAGCTTTCTTT.

The chain employs TRBV5-1 and TRBJ2-7; 10 positions agree with TRBD2. The CDR3 is made up of 15 amino acids. Germline V gene lookup returns CDR1 SGHRS and CDR2 YFSETQ. V shed 4 bases, J shed 0 bases, and the junction held 4 bases outside the gene matches. The CDR3 here is CASSQLAGLSYEQYF. Here the CDR3 DNA reads TGCGCCAGCAGCCAACTAGCGGGACTCTCCTACGAGCAGTACTTC.

The chain recombines TRBV9 with TRBJ2-3; 12 nucleotides agree with TRBD2. Trimming took 4 bases from V and 5 from J; bases not matched to a gene: 8. CDR1 is SGDLS, CDR2 YYNGEE, per germline. The CDR3 totals 16 residues. The CDR3 DNA sequence: TGTGCCAGCAGCCCGCTAGCGGGAGGGAAGGGAGATACGCAGTATTTT. This encodes CASSPLAGGKGDTQYF.

The V gene is TRBV5-4, the J gene TRBJ2-1; D is unclear. The germline CDR1 and CDR2 sequences are SGHNT and YYREEE (reference sequence). CDR3 size: 11 residues. V was trimmed by 2 bases and J by 9 bases, leaving 6 bases between them. The chain's CDR3 is CASSFSSEQFF. CDR3 DNA: TGTGCCAGCAGCTTTAGCTCTGAGCAGTTCTTC.

This chain connects TRBV19 to TRBJ2-5; maybe TRBD2 (6 bases). Germline CDR1 reads LNHDA; CDR2 reads SQIVND (reference sequence). V was shortened by 3 bases and J by 7 bases, with 9 bases between the two germline ends. The length of the CDR3 is 12 residues. CDR3 protein: CASSIGSTTQYF. CDR3 sequence (DNA): TGTGCCAGTAGTATCGGGAGTACGACCCAGTACTTC.

V usage is TRBV6-5 and J usage is TRBJ1-1; perhaps TRBD1 as D (5 bases). The CDR3 extends over 14 amino acids. V lost 5 bases, J lost 5 bases, and 15 bases lay in between. Looked up from germline, CDR1 is MNHEY and CDR2 is SVGAGI. CDR3 region: CASSRGIGGTEAFF. The CDR3 coding sequence is TGTGCCAGCAGTCGAGGAATCGGGGGAACTGAAGCTTTCTTT.

The chain recombines TRBV25-1 with TRBJ2-1; TRBD1 agrees at 8 bases. The V gene end was trimmed by 1 base and the J gene end by 8 bases; junction bases not matched to a gene: 13. This CDR3 comprises 17 residues. Germline lookup yields CDR1 MGHDK and CDR2 SYGVNS. CDR3 in amino acids: CASSEFFGTGQGDEQFF. CDR3 DNA sequence: TGTGCCAGCAGTGAATTTTTCGGGACAGGTCAGGGGGATGAGCAGTTCTTC.

This chain joins TRBV9 and TRBJ1-4; D not resolved. The CDR3 loop spans 15 amino acids. Trimming shortened V by 2 bases and J by 1 base, and 9 bases separated the two germline ends. Germline-derived CDR1 and CDR2 are SGDLS and YYNGEE. In nucleotides, the CDR3 is TGTGCCAGCAGCGTCACGTGGGGAACTAATGAAAAACTGTTTTTT. Amino acids: CASSVTWGTNEKLFF.

This chain connects TRBV9 to TRBJ2-2; 9 nucleotides line up with TRBD2. Germline V CDR1 and CDR2: SGDLS, YYNGEE. Trimming cost V 3 bases and J 2 bases; bases outside gene matches: 5. The CDR3 has 16 amino acids. The CDR3: CASSAPSGENTGELFF. Written as DNA, the CDR3 is TGTGCCAGCAGCGCACCTAGCGGGGAAAACACCGGGGAGCTGTTTTTT.

This chain connects TRBV28 to TRBJ1-1; D unresolved. Germline V CDR1 and CDR2: MDHEN, SYDVKM. Between the trimmed V and J ends, which lost 8 bases and 4 bases, there was a span of 17 bases. This CDR3 is built from 14 residues. CDR3 sequence (DNA): TGTGCCAGCTACGGCCCCGGCGGTGGCACTGAAGCTTTCTTT. This encodes CASYGPGGGTEAFF.

The chain is built from TRBV6-1 and TRBJ2-7; 9 bases are shared with TRBD1. This CDR3 is built from 15 residues. V was pared by 2 bases and J by 2 bases, with 4 bases of the junction left unmatched. The germline V gene encodes CDR1 MNHNS and CDR2 SASEGT. The CDR3 DNA is TGTGCCAGCAGTGAAACCGGGACAGGGACCTACGAGCAGTACTTC. As protein: CASSETGTGTYEQYF.

This chain uses TRBV27 with TRBJ1-5; D is uncertain. Germline CDR1 is MNHEY and CDR2 is SMNVEV (reference sequence). Between the trimmed V and J ends, which lost 5 bases and 10 bases, there was a span of 18 bases. The CDR3 covers 14 residues. This chain's CDR3 is CASSPQNRVGPQHF. In DNA form, the CDR3 reads TGTGCCAGCAGTCCTCAAAACCGGGTAGGTCCCCAGCATTTT.

This clone has a single count. The gene calls are TRBV7-8 and TRBJ2-7, with 9 positions matching TRBD2. The J segment lost 0 bases and the V segment lost 8 bases, leaving 2 bases of the junction unmatched. The CDR3 is 13 amino acids. Per the germline V gene, CDR1 is SGHVS and CDR2 is FQNEAQ. The CDR3 spells CASRGRVSYEQYF. As DNA, the CDR3 is TGTGCCAGCCGCGGGAGGGTCTCCTACGAGCAGTACTTC.

The V call is TRBV30, the J call TRBJ1-1, with 8 bases fitting TRBD1. Trimming took 5 bases from V and 5 from J; bases not matched to a gene: 10. Germline CDR1 and CDR2: GTSNPN and SVGIG (reference sequence). The CDR3 runs to 14 residues. CDR3 in DNA: TGTGCCTGGCAGACACAGGGGGTTGAAACTGAAGCTTTCTTT. Translating it yields CAWQTQGVETEAFF.

V is TRBV19 and J is TRBJ2-3, with TRBD2 identical over 8 bases. The germline CDR1 and CDR2 sequences are LNHDA and SQIVND (reference sequence). Trimming at V came to 1 base and at J to 5 bases, leaving 8 bases not matched to a gene. This CDR3 region has 16 residues. CDR3 residues: CASSIVGGGRIDTQYF. DNA of the CDR3: TGTGCCAGTAGTATAGTTGGCGGGGGGAGGATAGATACGCAGTATTTT.

J is TRBJ2-3 and V is TRBV27; 8 nucleotides agree with TRBD1. This CDR3 region has 17 residues. Germline CDR1 is MNHEY and CDR2 is SMNVEV (reference sequence). V lost 6 bases to trimming and J lost 1 base; unmatched junction nucleotides: 12. The CDR3 DNA follows: TGTGCCAGCAGCCCTAGACAGGGGACCTCTGGCACAGATACGCAGTATTTT. Translating it yields CASSPRQGTSGTDTQYF.

The chain combines TRBV18 with TRBJ1-3, with TRBD1 matching 8 bases. The CDR3 is made up of 17 amino acids. The germline V gene encodes CDR1 KGHSH and CDR2 LQKENI. V lost 3 bases and J lost 0; bases outside the gene matches: 7. CDR3 loop: CASSPSWTGSSGNTIYF. CDR3 DNA sequence: TGTGCCAGCTCACCCAGCTGGACAGGGTCCTCTGGAAACACCATATATTTT.

The chain carries TRBV19 and TRBJ1-1; no clear D gene. The germline CDR1 and CDR2 sequences are LNHDA and SQIVND (reference sequence). The CDR3 contains 13 residues. V lost 6 bases and J 3 bases, leaving 11 bases between the germline ends. The CDR3 is CASRVSRYTEAFF. The CDR3 region has the DNA TGTGCCAGTAGAGTCAGCCGATACACTGAAGCTTTCTTT.

The J gene is TRBJ2-3, the V gene TRBV28, with D maybe TRBD2 (6 bases). Germline-derived CDR1 and CDR2 are MDHEN and SYDVKM. CDR3 length equals 15 residues. With 1 base removed from V and 8 bases from J, the gap between germline ends came to 16 bases. CDR3 DNA sequence: TGTGCCAGCAGTTTATTCGGCGGGGTACTGCCTACGCAGTATTTT. Protein: CASSLFGGVLPTQYF.

This chain links TRBV30 with TRBJ1-6; TRBD1 matches 7 bases. The CDR3 is 14 residues long. The junction had 9 bases not matched to a gene; V was cut back by 5 bases and J by 8 bases. The germline gives CDR1 GTSNPN, CDR2 SVGIG (reference sequence). The CDR3 sequence is CAWCRGQGDSPLHF. CDR3 DNA sequence: TGTGCCTGGTGCCGGGGCCAGGGGGATTCACCCCTCCACTTT.

This clone appeared a single time. The chain couples TRBV5-3 to TRBJ2-1; 7 nucleotides line up with TRBD2. TRBV5-3 is classed as an ORF, of uncertain function. J gave up 1 base and V 0 bases, and 13 bases lay outside the gene matches. The CDR3 runs to 19 residues. The CDR3 here is CARSLALGGEGLSYNEQFF. The CDR3 DNA is TGTGCCAGAAGCTTGGCCCTTGGAGGGGAGGGCCTGTCCTACAATGAGCAGTTCTTC.

CDR3: CASSSGKTDGELFF. The CDR3 DNA sequence: TGCGCCAGCAGTAGCGGGAAAACCGACGGGGAGCTGTTTTTT. The chain uses TRBV10-1 and TRBJ2-2, with TRBD2 matching over 7 bases. The CDR3 extends over 14 amino acids. Per germline, CDR1 WNHNN and CDR2 SYGVQD (reference sequence). J lost 7 bases, V lost 5 bases, and 7 bases had no gene match.

The CDR3: CAWSLGRSYGYTF. The DNA of the CDR3 is TGTGCCTGGAGCTTAGGACGGAGCTATGGCTACACCTTC. The chain uses TRBV30 and TRBJ1-2, with D unclear. This CDR3 has 13 residues. Trimming took off 3 bases at V and 4 bases at J, with 12 bases between the two ends. The germline V gene has CDR1 GTSNPN and CDR2 SVGIG (reference sequence).

The chain links TRBV30 to TRBJ2-1, with D possibly being TRBD1 (5 bases). CDR3 length: 15 residues. CDR1 GTSNPN and CDR2 SVGIG come from the germline V gene (reference sequence). V lost 0 bases and J 6 bases, leaving 15 bases between the germline ends. As DNA, the CDR3 is TGTGCCTGGAGTGTTGCCCCAGGGTACGGCAATGAGCAGTTCTTC. It yields the protein CAWSVAPGYGNEQFF.